The clone carrying this T cell receptor beta chain was counted many times. The data stem from a study of T cells in Graves' hyperthyroidism and ophthalmopathy. CDR3 length: 14 amino acids. V was cut by 6 bases and J by 0 bases, with 12 bases left in between. Germline V gene data show CDR1 as MNHEY and CDR2 as SVGAGI. TCR beta CDR3 sequences were amplified from RNA transcripts. Carried out on the TCR CDR3, a first-round RT-PCR used the HTBI primer set. TCRdb reanalysed the multiplex PCR reads using MiXCR and keeps one entry per CDR3 protein. This sample has some 510,000 distinct CDR3 sequences; around 21% occur once, and the top ten carry 26%.

Material for sequencing was blood. The sequence came from a man aged 18 to 29 with Graves' hyperthyroidism. The chain joins TRBV6-5 to TRBJ2-7; D perhaps matches TRBD2 (5 bases). CDR3 sequence (DNA): TGTGCCAGCAGCTGGACTGGAAGCTCCTACGAGCAGTACTTC. Translated, it gives CASSWTGSSYEQYF.